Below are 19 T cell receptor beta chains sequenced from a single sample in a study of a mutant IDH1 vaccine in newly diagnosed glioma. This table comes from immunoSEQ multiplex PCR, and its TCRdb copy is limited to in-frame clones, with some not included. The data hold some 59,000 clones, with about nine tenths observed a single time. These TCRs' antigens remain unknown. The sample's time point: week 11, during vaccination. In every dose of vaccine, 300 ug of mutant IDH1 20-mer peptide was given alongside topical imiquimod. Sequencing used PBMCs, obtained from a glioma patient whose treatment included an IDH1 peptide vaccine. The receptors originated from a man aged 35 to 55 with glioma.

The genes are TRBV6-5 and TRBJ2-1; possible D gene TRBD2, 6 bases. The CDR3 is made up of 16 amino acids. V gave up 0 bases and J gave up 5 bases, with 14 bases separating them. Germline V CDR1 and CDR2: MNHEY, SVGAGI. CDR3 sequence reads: CASSYSGGRLDNEQFF. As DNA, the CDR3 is TGTGCCAGCAGTTACTCGGGGGGTCGTTTAGACAATGAGCAGTTCTTC.

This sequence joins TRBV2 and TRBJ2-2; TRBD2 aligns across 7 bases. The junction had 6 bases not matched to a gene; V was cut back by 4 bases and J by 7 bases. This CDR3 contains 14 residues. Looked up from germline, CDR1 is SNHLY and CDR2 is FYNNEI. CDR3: CASSGLASVGELFF. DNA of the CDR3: TGTGCCAGCAGTGGACTAGCTTCGGTCGGGGAGCTGTTTTTT.

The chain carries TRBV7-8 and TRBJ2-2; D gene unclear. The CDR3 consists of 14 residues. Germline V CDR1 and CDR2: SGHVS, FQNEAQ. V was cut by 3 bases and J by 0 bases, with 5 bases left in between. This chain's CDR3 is CASSLYANTGELFF. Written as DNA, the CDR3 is TGTGCCAGCAGCTTGTACGCGAACACCGGGGAGCTGTTTTTT.

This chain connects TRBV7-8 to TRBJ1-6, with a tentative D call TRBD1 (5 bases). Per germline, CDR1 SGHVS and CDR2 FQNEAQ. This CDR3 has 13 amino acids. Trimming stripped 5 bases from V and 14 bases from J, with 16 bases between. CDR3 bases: TGTGCCAGCAGCCCCTACCTTCAGGGCACCCTCCACTTT. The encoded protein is CASSPYLQGTLHF.

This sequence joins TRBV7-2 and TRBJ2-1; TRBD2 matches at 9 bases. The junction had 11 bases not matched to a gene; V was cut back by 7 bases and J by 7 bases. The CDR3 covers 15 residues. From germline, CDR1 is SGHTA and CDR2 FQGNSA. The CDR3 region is CASMMTSGGGNEQFF. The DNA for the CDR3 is TGTGCCAGCATGATGACTAGCGGAGGGGGAAATGAGCAGTTCTTC.

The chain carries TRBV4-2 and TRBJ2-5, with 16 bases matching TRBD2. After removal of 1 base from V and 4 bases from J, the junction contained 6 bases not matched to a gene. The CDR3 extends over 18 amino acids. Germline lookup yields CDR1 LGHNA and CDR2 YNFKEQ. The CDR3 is CASSQVGTSGGVSETQYF. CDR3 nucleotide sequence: TGTGCCAGCAGCCAAGTCGGGACTAGCGGGGGGGTTTCAGAGACCCAGTACTTC.

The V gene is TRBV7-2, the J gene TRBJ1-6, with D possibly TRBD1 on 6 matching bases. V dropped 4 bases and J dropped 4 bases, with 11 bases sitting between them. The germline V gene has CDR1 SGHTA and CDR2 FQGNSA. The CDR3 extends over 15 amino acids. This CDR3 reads CASSSGGGYNSPLHF. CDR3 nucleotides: TGTGCCAGCAGCTCTGGAGGGGGATATAATTCACCCCTCCACTTT.

The CDR3 protein is CASSLNNKNIQYF. The CDR3 DNA reads TGCGCCAGCAGCTTGAATAACAAAAACATTCAGTACTTC. V gene TRBV5-1 combines with J gene TRBJ2-4, with unresolved D. The CDR3 sequence is 13 residues long. Germline CDR1 reads SGHRS; CDR2 reads YFSETQ. Trimming took 1 base from V and 3 from J, leaving 5 bases between them.

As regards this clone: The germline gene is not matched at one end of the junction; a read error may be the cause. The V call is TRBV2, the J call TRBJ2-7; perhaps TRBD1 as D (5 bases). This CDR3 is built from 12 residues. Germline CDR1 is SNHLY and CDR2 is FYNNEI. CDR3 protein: CASSEDVAGCNF. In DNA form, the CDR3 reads TGTGCCAGCAGTGAAGACGTGGCAGGGTGTAACTTC. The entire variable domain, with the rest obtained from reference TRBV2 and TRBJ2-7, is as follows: EPEVTQTPSHQVTQMGQEVILRCVPISNHLYFYWYRQILGQKVEFLVSFYNNEISEKSEIFDDQFSVERPDGSNFTLKIRSTKLEDSAMYFCASSEDVAGCNFGPGTRLTVT.

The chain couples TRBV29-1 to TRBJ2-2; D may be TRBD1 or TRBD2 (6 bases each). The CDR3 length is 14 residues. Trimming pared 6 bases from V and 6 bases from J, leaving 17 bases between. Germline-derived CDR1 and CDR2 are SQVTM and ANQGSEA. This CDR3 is CSVGLRGRSGELFF. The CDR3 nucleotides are TGCAGCGTGGGTCTTCGGGGGCGGTCCGGGGAGCTGTTTTTT.

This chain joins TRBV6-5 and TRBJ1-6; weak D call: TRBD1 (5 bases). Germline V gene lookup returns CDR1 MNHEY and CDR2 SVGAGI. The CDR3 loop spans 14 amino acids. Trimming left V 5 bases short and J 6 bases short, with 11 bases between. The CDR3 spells CASSAGAANSPLHF. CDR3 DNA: TGTGCCAGCAGTGCCGGGGCAGCTAATTCACCCCTCCACTTT.

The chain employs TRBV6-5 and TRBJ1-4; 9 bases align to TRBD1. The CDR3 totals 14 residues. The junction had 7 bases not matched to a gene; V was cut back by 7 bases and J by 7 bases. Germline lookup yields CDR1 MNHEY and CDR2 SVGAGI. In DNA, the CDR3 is TGTGCCAGCAAAACACAGGGGGCGGGTGAAAAACTGTTTTTT. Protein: CASKTQGAGEKLFF.

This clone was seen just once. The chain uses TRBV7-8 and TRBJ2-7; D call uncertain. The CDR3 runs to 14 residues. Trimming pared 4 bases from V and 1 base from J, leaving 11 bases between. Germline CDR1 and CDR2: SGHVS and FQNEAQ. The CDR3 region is CASSSTGGSYEQYF. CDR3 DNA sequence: TGTGCCAGCAGCTCGACCGGCGGTTCCTACGAGCAGTACTTC.

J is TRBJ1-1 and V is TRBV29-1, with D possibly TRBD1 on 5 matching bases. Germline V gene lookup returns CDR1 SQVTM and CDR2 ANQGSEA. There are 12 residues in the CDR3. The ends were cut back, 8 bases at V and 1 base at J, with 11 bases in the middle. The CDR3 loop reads CSSGRQNTEAFF. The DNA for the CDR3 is TGCAGCTCGGGACGGCAGAACACTGAAGCTTTCTTT.

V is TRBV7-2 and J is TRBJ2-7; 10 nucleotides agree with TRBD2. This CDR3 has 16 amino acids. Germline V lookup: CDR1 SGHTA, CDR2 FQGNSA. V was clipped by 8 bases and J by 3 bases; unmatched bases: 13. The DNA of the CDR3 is TGTGCCAGCGGAGCGGGAGGGCCCGGTTTGATCTACGAGCAGTACTTC. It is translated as CASGAGGPGLIYEQYF.

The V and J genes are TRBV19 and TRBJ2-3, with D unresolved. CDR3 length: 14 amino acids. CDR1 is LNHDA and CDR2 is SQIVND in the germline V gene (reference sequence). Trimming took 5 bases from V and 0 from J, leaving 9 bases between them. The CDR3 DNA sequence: TGTGCCAGTAGTCTTGGCCGGAGCACAGATACGCAGTATTTT. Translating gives CASSLGRSTDTQYF. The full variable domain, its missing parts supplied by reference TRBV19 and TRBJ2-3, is DGGITQSPKYLFRKEGQNVTLSCEQNLNHDAMYWYRQDPGQGLRLIYYSQIVNDFQKGDIAEGYSVSREKKESFPLTVTSAQKNPTAFYLCASSLGRSTDTQYFGPGTRLTVL.

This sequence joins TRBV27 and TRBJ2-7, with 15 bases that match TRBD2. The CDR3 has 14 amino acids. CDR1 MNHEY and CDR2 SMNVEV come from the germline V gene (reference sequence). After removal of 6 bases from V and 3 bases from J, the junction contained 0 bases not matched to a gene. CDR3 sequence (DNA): TGTGCCAGCAGGGGACTAGCGGGAGGCTACGAGCAGTACTTC. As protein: CASRGLAGGYEQYF.

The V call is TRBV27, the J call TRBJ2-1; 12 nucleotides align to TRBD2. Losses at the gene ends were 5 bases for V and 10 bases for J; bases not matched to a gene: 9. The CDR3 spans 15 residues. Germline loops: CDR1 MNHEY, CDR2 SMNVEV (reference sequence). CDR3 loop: CASSPSSGGAREQFF. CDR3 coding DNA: TGTGCCAGCAGTCCCTCTAGCGGGGGGGCGCGGGAGCAGTTCTTC.

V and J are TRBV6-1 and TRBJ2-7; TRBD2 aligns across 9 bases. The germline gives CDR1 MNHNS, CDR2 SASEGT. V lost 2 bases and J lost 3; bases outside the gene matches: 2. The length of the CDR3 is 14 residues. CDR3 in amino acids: CASSELSGSYEQYF. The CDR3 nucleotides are TGTGCCAGCAGTGAACTTAGCGGGAGCTACGAGCAGTACTTC.